Listed below are T cell receptor beta chains from one sample, sequenced in a study of CD8+CD57+ T cells in acquired aplastic anemia. TCRdb re-analysed the reads in MiXCR, keeping a single row per CDR3 protein. The sample lists a few hundred thousand distinct CDR3 sequences; around 68% were seen once. Specimen: sorted CD4+, CD8+, or CD8+CD57+ T cells (not recorded which) from PBMCs. The receptors stem from a human donor in good health, serving as a control. CDR3s include the opening cysteine and the closing phenylalanine or tryptophan. The D gene is left open where the match is weak. Expanded clones are given a class, and other clones once, few, many or no size at all.

CDR3aa | CDR3nt | j_gene | d_gene | v_gene | abundance
CSVEDTGELFF | TGCAGCGTTGAGGACACCGGGGAGCTGTTTTTT | TRBJ2-2 | - | TRBV29-1 | -
CASRNLGSPGVF | TGTGCCAGCAGAAATCTCGGCAGCCCAGGGGTCTTT | TRBJ1-1 | - | TRBV12-3/TRBV12-4 | many
CASSLARANYGYTF | TGTGCCAGCAGTTTGGCGCGGGCTAACTATGGCTACACCTTC | TRBJ1-2 | - | TRBV12-3/TRBV12-4 | -
CASSLTADEQYF | TGTGCCAGCAGCTTGACAGCCGATGAGCAGTACTTC | TRBJ2-7 | - | TRBV7-6 | -
CATGSGVGSGNTIYF | TGTGCCACCGGGAGCGGGGTAGGGTCTGGAAACACCATATATTTT | TRBJ1-3 | - | TRBV24-1 | -
CSARPVETLIGYEQYF | TGCAGTGCTAGACCGGTCGAGACTTTAATCGGCTACGAGCAGTACTTC | TRBJ2-7 | - | TRBV20-1 | -
CASSEYRDRGYEQYF | TGTGCCAGCAGTGAATACCGGGACAGGGGGTACGAGCAGTACTTC | TRBJ2-7 | TRBD1 | TRBV2 | many
CASSLAGGNSGNTIYF | TGTGCCAGCAGCCTGGCTGGGGGGAACTCTGGAAACACCATATACTTT | TRBJ1-3 | - | TRBV15 | -
CASSSGQGFMNTEAFF | TGTGCCAGCAGTTCGGGACAGGGGTTCATGAACACTGAAGCTTTCTTT | TRBJ1-1 | TRBD1 | TRBV6-5 | many
CASTDTSLPQHF | TGTGCCAGTACGGACACCTCATTGCCCCAGCATTTT | TRBJ1-5 | - | TRBV19 | -
CASSSATGGQRGQQYF | TGTGCCAGCAGCTCAGCTACGGGGGGGCAACGTGGCCAGCAGTACTTC | TRBJ2-7 | TRBD2 | TRBV7-1 | -
CASSHGQNLYEQYF | TGTGCCAGCAGTCATGGACAGAATCTCTACGAGCAGTACTTC | TRBJ2-7 | - | TRBV6-6 | many
CASSCRRGSQPQHHF | TGTGCCAGCAGCTGCAGGAGAGGGAGTCAGCCCCAGCATCATTTT | TRBJ1-5 | - | TRBV7-2 | -
CASSLRLAGAHEQYF | TGTGCCAGCAGCTTAAGACTAGCGGGGGCCCACGAGCAGTACTTC | TRBJ2-7 | TRBD2 | TRBV7-2 | -
CASSRDRGKEQYF | TGTGCCAGCAGTCGGGACAGGGGGAAGGAGCAGTACTTC | TRBJ2-7 | TRBD1 | TRBV6-4 | -
CSDRLMGVGHTF | TGCAGCGACCGATTGATGGGGGTTGGCCACACCTTC | TRBJ1-2 | - | TRBV29-1 | -
CASSTEPSTDTQYF | TGTGCCAGCAGCACGGAACCTAGCACAGATACGCAGTATTTT | TRBJ2-3 | - | TRBV5-4 | -
CASSLESGNQPQHF | TGCGCCAGCAGCTTGGAGAGTGGGAACCAGCCCCAGCATTTT | TRBJ1-5 | - | TRBV5-1 | many
CASSVTAVSGNTIYF | TGTGCCAGCAGCGTCACAGCCGTCTCTGGAAACACCATATATTTT | TRBJ1-3 | - | TRBV9 | many
CASSRHPGITGEPFYQYF | TGTGCCAGCAGCCGGCACCCTGGTATCACCGGGGAGCCCTTCTATCAGTACTTC | TRBJ2-7 | - | TRBV2 | -
CASSTRQRGGQVGELFF | TGTGCCAGCAGTACCCGGCAGCGGGGGGGCCAAGTCGGGGAGCTGTTTTTT | TRBJ2-2 | TRBD2 | TRBV6-2/TRBV6-3 | -
CATTLGSVFTPALFF | TGTGCCACCACCCTCGGAAGTGTGTTCACCCCTGCACTTTTTTTT | TRBJ2-2 | - | TRBV7-9 | -
CASSESSRGGFSSYEQYF | TGTGCCAGCAGTGAATCTTCCCGCGGGGGCTTCAGCTCCTACGAGCAGTACTTC | TRBJ2-7 | - | TRBV25-1 | -
CASSLRGEQYQHF | TGTGCCAGCAGCTTACGGGGAGAGCAGTACCAGCATTTT | TRBJ1-5 | - | TRBV5-1 | once
CASSGDRVNTYGYTF | TGTGCCAGCAGCGGGGACAGGGTAAACACCTATGGCTACACCTTC | TRBJ1-2 | TRBD1 | TRBV7-2 | -
CSAPDRDWAFF | TGCAGTGCTCCGGACAGAGACTGGGCTTTCTTT | TRBJ1-1 | - | TRBV20-1 | -
CASSHGPYYGYTF | TGTGCCAGCAGTCACGGGCCTTACTATGGCTACACCTTC | TRBJ1-2 | - | TRBV6-6 | -
CASKSDRGHYEQYF | TGTGCCAGCAAATCGGACAGGGGGCACTACGAGCAGTACTTC | TRBJ2-7 | TRBD1 | TRBV19 | -
CASSYLETGTTEAFF | TGTGCCAGCAGTTATCTTGAGACAGGGACAACTGAAGCTTTCTTT | TRBJ1-1 | TRBD1 | TRBV5-5 | many
CSVRDRPFFDRPHGYTF | TGCAGTGTTAGAGACCGCCCTTTCTTCGACAGGCCCCATGGCTACACCTTC | TRBJ1-2 | - | TRBV20-1 | once
CASSYAGRRADNSPLHF | TGTGCCAGCAGCTACGCTGGACGGCGCGCAGATAATTCACCCCTCCACTTT | TRBJ1-6 | - | TRBV7-4 | -
CASSIGQGRDELYF | TGTGCCAGCAGCATAGGACAGGGGAGGGACGAGCTGTACTTC | TRBJ2-7 | TRBD1 | TRBV15 | -